This T cell receptor beta chain originates from a study of breast tumors, draining lymph nodes, adjacent tissues. The lymph nodes were axillary draining lymph nodes from breast cancer patients. The CDR3 contains 13 residues. Germline V CDR1 and CDR2: SGHTS, YDEGEE. V shed 4 bases and J shed 4 bases, with 10 bases lying between them. TCRdb recomputed calls from the multiplex PCR reads with MiXCR, one row per CDR3 protein. Of under 250,000 distinct CDR3 sequences listed, around 32% are singletons. Sequenced material: axillary lymph node tissue. This TCR derives from a female donor with breast cancer. Some clones in this sample may be carry-over from other donors' samples. The chain carries TRBV5-8 and TRBJ2-3; no reliable D call. The CDR3 region is CASSLRHADTQYF. CDR3 nucleotides: TGTGCCAGCAGCCTACGTCACGCAGATACGCAGTATTTT.